The clone carrying this T cell receptor beta chain was counted between two and nine times. A much larger clonotype is one base distant, so this may be a read error. The CDR3 consists of 11 residues. The ends were cut back, 3 bases at V and 3 bases at J, with 3 bases in the middle. The V gene's germline CDR1 is LGHDT and CDR2 YNNKEL (reference sequence). The data derive from a study of early T cells in non-severe SARS-CoV-2 infection. The wider study: Sequencing input comprised bulk RNA from unsorted whole blood; chain pairing was not available.

Researchers tagged individual cDNA molecules with unique molecular identifiers. TCRdb used MiXCR to reprocess the 5' RACE reads, holding one entry per CDR3 protein. The sample lists over 60,000 distinct CDR3 sequences; about an eighth were seen once. The J gene is TRBJ2-7, the V gene TRBV3-1; no reliable D call. This specimen consisted of whole blood, obtained at baseline. The sequence came from an adult who was a healthcare worker with PCR-confirmed SARS-CoV-2 infection or an uninfected control (not recorded which). The CDR3 loop reads CASSHNYEQYF. DNA of the CDR3: TGTGCCAGCAGCCACAACTACGAGCAGTACTTC.